The clone carrying this T cell receptor (beta chain) was detected a few times. The CDR3 extends over 18 amino acids. Looked up from germline, CDR1 is MGHRA and CDR2 is YSYEKL. The J segment lost 3 bases and the V segment lost 0 bases, leaving 9 bases of the junction unmatched. This record comes from a study of T-cell reconstitution after alpha-beta-depleted transplantation in children. A library of TCRbeta sequences, prepared with unique molecular identifiers, was generated. TCRdb re-derived calls from the PCR reads in MiXCR, one entry per CDR3 protein. Of fewer than 550,000 distinct CDR3 sequences listed, about a tenth are singletons.

This chain links TRBV4-1 with TRBJ2-2; 8 bases are a match to TRBD2. The sequencing used PBMCs from the stem cell graft donor, collected from the stem cell graft. The receptor comes from a human donor who donated a stem cell graft to a child with acute myeloid leukemia. DNA for the CDR3: TGCGCCAGCAGCCAAGATCGTGCCAGCGGGAGTGACACCGGGGAGCTGTTTTTT. As protein: CASSQDRASGSDTGELFF.